Listed here are 20 T cell receptor delta chains from one sample, sequenced in a study of gamma-delta chains in newborns, infants, children. TCRdb re-called the reads through CATT. This table has roughly 15,000 delta-chain clones, 7.3% appearing once. The sequencing input was blood. The origin of the receptors is a child who was a newborn, infant or young child, either healthy, febrile or measles-vaccinated (not recorded which).

There are a few counts of this clone. A read error may produce the germline difference seen at one junction end. The chain links TRDV2 to TRDJ3, with 12 bases identical to TRDD3. Germline CDR1 and CDR2: GEAIGNYY and EKD. The length of the CDR3 is 19 residues. CDR3: CACDPLGDTSSWDTRQMFF. For the CDR3, the DNA is TGTGCCTGTGACCCCCTGGGGGATACGAGCTCCTGGGACACCCGACAGATGTTCTTC.

This clone was detected ten times or more. The same CDR3 can be traced to other DNA sequences in this sample. The rearrangement joins TRDV2 to TRDJ3; 8 bases fit TRDD3. Germline assignment: CDR1 GEAIGNYY and CDR2 EKD. Trimming removed 0 bases from V and 0 bases from J; junction bases left unmatched: 6. CDR3 length: 19 residues. The CDR3 sequence is CACDTVLGATSWDTRQMFF. The CDR3 nucleotides read TGTGCCTGTGACACCGTACTGGGGGCCACCTCCTGGGACACCCGACAGATGTTTTTC.

Turning to this clone: This may come from a read error, since a much larger clone is one base off. Additional DNA sequences in this sample encode the identical CDR3. This chain joins TRDV2 and TRDJ3; 11 bases are a match to TRDD3. Germline loops: CDR1 GEAIGNYY, CDR2 EKD. The V and J ends lost 2 bases and 0 bases, in that order; junction bases with no gene match: 8. The CDR3 covers 20 residues. The CDR3 region has the DNA TGTGCCTGTGACAAAGTACTGGGGGATAGTAGCTCCTGGGACACCCGACAGATGTTTTTC. This translates into CACDKVLGDSSSWDTRQMFF.

There are a few counts of this clone. The gene calls are TRDV2 and TRDJ3; TRDD3 aligns across 8 bases. Germline values: CDR1 GEAIGNYY, CDR2 EKD. The J segment lost 1 base and the V segment lost 3 bases, leaving 7 bases of the junction unmatched. The CDR3 is 18 amino acids. The CDR3 sequence: CACDVLGVTSWDTRQMFF. In nucleotides, the CDR3 is TGTGCCTGTGACGTACTGGGGGTCACGTCCTGGGACACCCGACAGATGTTTTTC.

This clone was seen ten or more times. A read error likely explains this, since a far larger clone differs by one base. The rearrangement links TRDV2 to TRDJ1, with D possibly matching TRDD3 (5 bases). This CDR3 is built from 13 residues. V was shortened by 0 bases and J by 2 bases, with 6 bases between the two germline ends. The V gene's germline CDR1 is GEAIGNYY and CDR2 EKD. CDR3: CACDTRGTDKLIF. The CDR3 DNA reads as TGTGCCTGTGACACCCGGGGGACCGATAAACTCATCTTT.

This clone was counted between two and nine times. The CDR3 DNA reads as TGTGCCTGTGACACTGGGAACTGGGGGACCTGGGACACCCGACAGATGTTTTTC. Amino acid sequence: CACDTGNWGTWDTRQMFF. This chain links TRDV2 with TRDJ3, with 9 bases that match TRDD3. V dropped 1 base and J dropped 2; count of bases not matched to a gene: 5. This CDR3 comprises 18 residues. Germline-derived CDR1 and CDR2 are GEAIGNYY and EKD.

The J gene is TRDJ3, the V gene TRDV2; 8 nucleotides match TRDD3. The trim removed 0 bases at V and 0 bases at J, leaving 12 bases unmatched. Germline V CDR1 and CDR2: GEAIGNYY, EKD. This CDR3 is 21 amino acids long. This CDR3 is CACDTVDLLGAHSWDTRQMFF. The CDR3 coding sequence is TGTGCCTGTGACACCGTTGACTTACTGGGGGCCCACTCCTGGGACACCCGACAGATGTTTTTC.

This clone was seen repeatedly, ten times or more. Given a much more abundant clone one base away, this may be a read error. The chain links TRDV2 to TRDJ3; D unclear. Looked up from germline, CDR1 is GEAIGNYY and CDR2 is EKD. The germline V and J ends were trimmed by 0 bases and 0 bases, with 5 bases remaining between them. This CDR3 comprises 16 residues. The CDR3 sequence is CACDTWDSWDTRQMFF. CDR3 DNA sequence: TGTGCCTGTGACACCTGGGACTCCTGGGACACCCGACAGATGTTTTTC.

For this clone: Given a much more abundant clone one base away, this may be a read error. The V and J genes are TRDV2 and TRDJ3, with TRDD3 matching 8 bases. The trim removed 1 base at V and 0 bases at J, leaving 4 bases unmatched. Germline V gives CDR1 GEAIGNYY, CDR2 EKD. The CDR3 extends over 18 amino acids. This CDR3 reads CACDTGGCFSWDTRQMFF. For the CDR3, the DNA is TGTGCCTGTGACACTGGGGGATGCTTCTCCTGGGACACCCGACAGATGTTTTTC.

This clone was recorded a few times. For this DNA, TCRdb reports the protein of a much larger clone, which diverges at residue 3, most likely from a read error; the protein presented here is translated directly from the DNA. This sequence joins TRDV2 and TRDJ2; 9 positions match TRDD3. Germline CDR1 GEAIGNYY, CDR2 EKD. The CDR3 sequence is 14 residues long. For the CDR3, the DNA is TGTGCCCGTGACATACTGGGGGAGACAGCACAACTCTTCTTT. Protein product: CARDILGETAQLFF.

Judged by abundance, this clone is medium-sized. This sequence may be a read error, since a much larger clone differs from it by one base. Different DNA sequences within this sample yield the same CDR3. The rearrangement uses TRDV2 and TRDJ3; TRDD3 matches at 9 bases. The CDR3 totals 18 residues. Germline V CDR1 and CDR2: GEAIGNYY, EKD. V shed 2 bases, J shed 0 bases, and the junction held 4 bases outside the gene matches. As DNA, the CDR3 is TGTGCCTGTGACAAACTGGGGGAGAGCTCCTGGGACACCCGACAGATGTTTTTC. Protein product: CACDKLGESSWDTRQMFF.

This clone was counted at least ten times. The rearrangement joins TRDV2 to TRDJ1; 8 bases map to TRDD3. Looked up from germline, CDR1 is GEAIGNYY and CDR2 is EKD. J gave up 0 bases and V 0 bases, and 8 bases lay outside the gene matches. This CDR3 has 17 residues. CDR3 sequence: CACDTVSFGGYTDKLIF. CDR3 sequence (DNA): TGTGCCTGTGACACCGTATCATTTGGGGGATACACCGATAAACTCATCTTT.

This sequence joins TRDV2 and TRDJ3; D possibly corresponds to TRDD3 (6 bases). In germline, CDR1 is GEAIGNYY, CDR2 EKD. Trimming left V 1 base short and J 0 bases short, with 18 bases between. This CDR3 region has 20 residues. The CDR3 DNA reads as TGTGCCTGTGACACACCATACGGGGGACGGAGCTCCTGGGACACCCGACAGATGTTTTTC. Translating it yields CACDTPYGGRSSWDTRQMFF.

There are a few counts of this clone. The rearrangement joins TRDV2 to TRDJ1, with 8 bases lining up with TRDD3. Germline V gene data show CDR1 as GEAIGNYY and CDR2 as EKD. CDR3 length: 15 amino acids. V lost 2 bases to trimming and J lost 0 bases; unmatched junction nucleotides: 4. CDR3 amino acids: CACDILGVYTDKLIF. The CDR3 bases are TGTGCCTGTGACATACTGGGGGTTTACACCGATAAACTCATCTTT.

Ten or more counts support this clone. The V gene is TRDV2, the J gene TRDJ1, with 7 bases aligning to TRDD3. The germline V gene has CDR1 GEAIGNYY and CDR2 EKD. CDR3 length: 16 residues. The V gene end was trimmed by 7 bases and the J gene end by 0 bases; junction bases not matched to a gene: 13. The CDR3 bases are TGTGCCTGCCACCGGGGGATCGATACGTACACCGATAAACTCATCTTT. Translating gives CACHRGIDTYTDKLIF.

Points on this clone: One junction end does not reproduce the germline sequence, and a read error may be involved. The chain uses TRDV2 and TRDJ3; TRDD3 agrees at 8 bases. The CDR3 length is 20 residues. CDR1 and CDR2 (germline): GEAIGNYY, EKD. CDR3 sequence reads: CACDTGGSVTSSWDTRQMFF. The CDR3 DNA sequence: TGTGCCTGTGACACTGGGGGATCCGTGACAAGCTCCTGGGACACCCGCCAGATGTTTTTC.

As to this clone: Sequence at one end of the junction differs from germline and may be a read error. The chain links TRDV2 to TRDJ3, with 10 bases that match TRDD3. Germline V lookup: CDR1 GEAIGNYY, CDR2 EKD. The CDR3 loop spans 20 amino acids. The CDR3 region has the DNA TGTGCCTGTAACATGGTACTGGGGGATGGGAGCTCCTGGGACACCCTACAGATGTTTTTC. Protein: CACNMVLGDGSSWDTLQMFF.

Comment on this clone: This sample includes further DNA sequences coding for the same CDR3. This chain uses TRDV2 with TRDJ3, with 8 bases matching TRDD3. Per the germline V gene, CDR1 is GEAIGNYY and CDR2 is EKD. The CDR3 totals 19 residues. The V and J ends lost 2 bases and 0 bases, in that order; junction bases with no gene match: 8. CDR3 sequence reads: CACDNTGGPSSWDTRQMFF. The CDR3 coding sequence is TGTGCCTGTGACAATACTGGGGGCCCGAGCTCCTGGGACACCCGACAGATGTTTTTC.

This clone was detected only a few times. A read error likely explains why the TCRdb protein, taken from a much larger clone, differs from this DNA's translation at residue 16; the protein shown is translated from the DNA. The chain recombines TRDV2 with TRDJ3; 9 nucleotides match TRDD3. Germline V lookup: CDR1 GEAIGNYY, CDR2 EKD. There are 18 residues in the CDR3. As DNA, the CDR3 is TGTGCCTGTGACACCGTACTGGGGGACTCCTGGGACACCCGACAGAGGTTTTTC. Residues: CACDTVLGDSWDTRQRFF.

CDR3 residues: CACDTVLGANWDTRQMFF. In DNA form, the CDR3 reads TGTGCCTGTGACACGGTACTGGGGGCTAACTGGGACACCCGACAGATGTTTTTC. The chain links TRDV2 to TRDJ3, with 8 nucleotides matching TRDD3. The ends lost 1 base at V and 3 bases at J; junction bases unmatched: 7. Germline V gene data show CDR1 as GEAIGNYY and CDR2 as EKD. The CDR3 runs 18 residues.